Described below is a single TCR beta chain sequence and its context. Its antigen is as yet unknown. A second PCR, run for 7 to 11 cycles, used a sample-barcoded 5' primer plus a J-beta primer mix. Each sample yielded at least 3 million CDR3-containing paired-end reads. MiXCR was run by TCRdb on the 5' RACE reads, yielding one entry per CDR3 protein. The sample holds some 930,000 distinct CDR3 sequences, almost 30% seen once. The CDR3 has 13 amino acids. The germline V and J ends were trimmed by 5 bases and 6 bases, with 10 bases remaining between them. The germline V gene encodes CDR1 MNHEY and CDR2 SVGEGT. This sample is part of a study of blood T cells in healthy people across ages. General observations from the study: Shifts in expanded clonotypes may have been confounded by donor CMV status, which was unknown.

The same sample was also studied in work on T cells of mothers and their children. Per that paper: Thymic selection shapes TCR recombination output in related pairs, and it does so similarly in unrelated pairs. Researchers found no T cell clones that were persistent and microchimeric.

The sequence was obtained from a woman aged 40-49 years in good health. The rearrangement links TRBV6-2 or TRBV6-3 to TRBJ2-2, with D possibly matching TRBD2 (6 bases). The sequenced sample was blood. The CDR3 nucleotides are TGTGCCAGCAGTCTCCCGGGGGCCGGGGAGCTGTTTTTT. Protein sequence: CASSLPGAGELFF.